The 25 T cell receptor beta chains presented below share a single source sample, sequenced in a study of blood T cell repertoires in COVID-19. The protocol was immunoSEQ multiplex PCR, while the TCRdb copy is restricted to in-frame clones and leaves out a portion. The sample contains more than 70,000 clones, about 86% of which appear only once. Material for sequencing was peripheral blood. Source of these receptors: a woman at least 80 years old in a cohort sampled during active or convalescent COVID-19.

This chain links TRBV29-1 with TRBJ2-3; 10 positions match TRBD2. The CDR3 extends over 16 amino acids. V gave up 5 bases and J gave up 2 bases; unmatched junction bases: 10. Germline-derived CDR1 and CDR2 are SQVTM and ANQGSEA. This CDR3 reads CSVSSGRAGNTDTQYF. The CDR3 bases are TGCAGCGTTTCCAGCGGGAGGGCCGGGAACACAGATACGCAGTATTTT.

The chain recombines TRBV5-4 with TRBJ2-7; 10 nucleotides align to TRBD2. CDR1 is SGHNT, CDR2 YYREEE, per germline (reference sequence). This CDR3 has 15 amino acids. V lost 0 bases and J lost 3; bases outside the gene matches: 3. The CDR3 sequence: CASSLGPSGSYEQYF. CDR3 bases: TGTGCCAGCAGCTTGGGCCCTAGCGGGAGCTACGAGCAGTACTTC.

This sequence joins TRBV30 and TRBJ2-6; TRBD1 matches 7 bases. This CDR3 has 16 amino acids. Trimming cost V 5 bases and J 4 bases; bases outside gene matches: 11. From germline, CDR1 is GTSNPN and CDR2 SVGIG (reference sequence). CDR3 loop: CAWDGTGVSGANVLTF. CDR3 sequence (DNA): TGTGCCTGGGATGGAACAGGGGTCTCGGGGGCCAACGTCCTGACTTTC.

The V call is TRBV5-1, the J call TRBJ2-3; 11 nucleotides align to TRBD2. Germline-derived CDR1 and CDR2 are SGHRS and YFSETQ. The trim removed 1 base at V and 0 bases at J, leaving 10 bases unmatched. The CDR3 has 19 amino acids. This CDR3 reads CASSLTSGRPRASTDTQYF. As DNA, the CDR3 is TGCGCCAGCAGCTTGACTAGCGGGAGACCTCGTGCGAGCACAGATACGCAGTATTTT.

V and J are TRBV5-1 and TRBJ1-2; maybe TRBD1 (6 bases). There are 14 residues in the CDR3. V shed 4 bases and J shed 8 bases, with 18 bases lying between them. Germline V lookup: CDR1 SGHRS, CDR2 YFSETQ. The CDR3 loop is CASSLQAGADGYTF. Written as DNA, the CDR3 is TGCGCCAGCAGCCTCCAGGCAGGGGCAGACGGCTACACCTTC.

V is TRBV29-1 and J is TRBJ2-1; the match to TRBD2 covers 10 bases. Germline V lookup: CDR1 SQVTM, CDR2 ANQGSEA. Germline trimming cut 1 base from V and 9 bases from J; bases unmatched to any gene: 9. The CDR3 is 15 amino acids. CDR3 nucleotides: TGCAGCGTTGAAGTAAGCACTAGCGGGAACGGTGAGCAGTTCTTC. Translated, it gives CSVEVSTSGNGEQFF.

This clone was seen just once. The V call is TRBV29-1, the J call TRBJ1-1, with 10 bases identical to TRBD1. Unmatched junction bases numbered 5, after V lost 8 bases and J lost 2 bases. The CDR3 is 13 amino acids. Germline values: CDR1 SQVTM, CDR2 ANQGSEA. The DNA for the CDR3 is TGCAGCCTAAGACAGGGGGCCAACACTGAAGCTTTCTTT. This codes for CSLRQGANTEAFF.

V is TRBV27 and J is TRBJ2-5; possibly TRBD2 for D (6 bases). Germline CDR1 and CDR2: MNHEY and SMNVEV (reference sequence). Trimming took off 3 bases at V and 4 bases at J, with 15 bases between the two ends. The CDR3 totals 15 residues. CDR3 sequence: CASSLFPGAGETQYF. The CDR3 DNA reads TGTGCCAGCAGTTTGTTCCCGGGAGCTGGAGAGACCCAGTACTTC.

CDR3 in amino acids: CASSAQRNTEAFF. CDR3 sequence (DNA): TGTGCCAGCAGCGCACAGAGAAACACTGAAGCTTTCTTT. This chain joins TRBV7-9 and TRBJ1-1, with D uncertain. V dropped 5 bases and J dropped 2 bases, with 9 bases sitting between them. CDR1 is SEHNR and CDR2 is FQNEAQ in the germline V gene (reference sequence). The CDR3 has 13 residues.

V is TRBV7-2 and J is TRBJ1-1, with TRBD1 as a possible D gene (5 bases). The CDR3 sequence is 14 residues long. Germline CDR1 SGHTA, CDR2 FQGNSA. Trimming shortened V by 5 bases and J by 1 base, and 11 bases separated the two germline ends. Here the CDR3 reads CASSQGLGNTEAFF. In nucleotides, the CDR3 is TGTGCCAGCAGCCAGGGCCTGGGGAACACTGAAGCTTTCTTT.

V is TRBV11-3 and J is TRBJ1-3; D perhaps matches TRBD1 (5 bases). The CDR3 is made up of 14 amino acids. Trimming pared 5 bases from V and 4 bases from J, leaving 12 bases between. Germline CDR1 reads SGHNT; CDR2 reads YENEEA. The DNA for the CDR3 is TGTGCCAGCAGCCGTCGGGGGGTAGGAAACACCATATATTTT. It is translated as CASSRRGVGNTIYF.

This clone was detected only once. The chain joins TRBV3-1 (or the pseudogene TRBV3-2) to TRBJ2-2; tentatively, D is TRBD1 (6 bases). There are 12 residues in the CDR3. The V gene's germline CDR1 is LGHDT and CDR2 YNNKEL (reference sequence). The ends were cut back, 2 bases at V and 10 bases at J, with 8 bases in the middle. The CDR3 region is CASSQQGLELFF. The CDR3 DNA follows: TGTGCCAGCAGCCAACAGGGGTTGGAGCTGTTTTTT.

CDR3 protein: CASTAGGELFF. The CDR3 nucleotides read TGTGCCAGCACAGCAGGAGGGGAGCTGTTTTTT. This chain links TRBV28 with TRBJ2-2; no clear D gene. Trimming took 7 bases from V and 8 from J, leaving 8 bases between them. The germline CDR1 and CDR2 sequences are MDHEN and SYDVKM. The CDR3 is 11 residues long.

The J gene is TRBJ1-2, the V gene TRBV2; a possible D gene is TRBD1 (6 bases). Trimming took 4 bases from V and 0 from J, leaving 12 bases between them. Germline V gives CDR1 SNHLY, CDR2 FYNNEI. CDR3 size: 15 residues. The CDR3 sequence is CASSGSGAPNYGYTF. The CDR3 DNA is TGTGCCAGCAGTGGCTCAGGGGCGCCTAACTATGGCTACACCTTC.

The rearrangement links TRBV6-1 to TRBJ1-5; D is ambiguous. Per the germline V gene, CDR1 is MNHNS and CDR2 is SASEGT. The CDR3 is made up of 13 amino acids. Trimming shortened V by 2 bases and J by 6 bases, and 8 bases separated the two germline ends. The CDR3 loop reads CASSEMRIQPQHF. CDR3 DNA sequence: TGTGCCAGCAGTGAAATGAGGATTCAGCCCCAGCATTTT.

The gene calls are TRBV3-1 (or the pseudogene TRBV3-2) and TRBJ2-1; possible D gene TRBD1, 5 bases. The germline gives CDR1 LGHDT, CDR2 YNNKEL (reference sequence). V lost 0 bases to trimming and J lost 7 bases, with 10 bases between them. The CDR3 totals 14 residues. CDR3 bases: TGTGCCAGCAGCCAAGACCCCAGGGTGAATGAGCAGTTCTTC. The encoded protein is CASSQDPRVNEQFF.

The V gene is TRBV5-5, the J gene TRBJ2-7; TRBD2 is a possible D gene (5 bases). The germline V gene encodes CDR1 SGHKS and CDR2 YYEKEE (reference sequence). Trimming left V 3 bases short and J 4 bases short, with 17 bases between. This CDR3 is built from 15 residues. CDR3 loop: CASSSTLVGNYEQYF. In DNA, the CDR3 is TGTGCCAGCAGCTCGACCCTTGTCGGGAATTACGAGCAGTACTTC.

The chain uses TRBV10-3 and TRBJ1-6; no clear D. Germline assignment: CDR1 ENHRY and CDR2 SYGVKD. The CDR3 sequence is 15 residues long. The V and J ends lost 2 bases and 5 bases respectively, with 10 bases between them. The CDR3 coding sequence is TGTGCCATCAGTGAGGAGACGCGGAATAATTCACCCCTCCACTTT. Translation: CAISEETRNNSPLHF.

The CDR3 is CAWSALAGAFGANVLTF. In nucleotides, the CDR3 is TGTGCCTGGAGTGCCCTAGCGGGAGCTTTTGGGGCCAACGTCCTGACTTTC. The V and J genes are TRBV30 and TRBJ2-6; 10 bases are a match to TRBD2. V trimming: 1 base; J trimming: 3 bases; junction bases outside the gene matches: 6. Germline lookup yields CDR1 GTSNPN and CDR2 SVGIG (reference sequence). This CDR3 region has 17 residues.

The gene calls are TRBV3-1 (or the pseudogene TRBV3-2) and TRBJ1-2, with D possibly matching TRBD1 (5 bases). Trimming shortened V by 1 base and J by 7 bases, and 7 bases separated the two germline ends. This CDR3 is built from 12 residues. Germline V gene sequence: CDR1 LGHDT, CDR2 YNNKEL (reference sequence). The CDR3 DNA sequence: TGTGCCAGCAGCCAAGGGACATTTGGCTACACCTTC. It codes for CASSQGTFGYTF.

The chain uses TRBV15 and TRBJ2-1, with D perhaps matching TRBD1 (6 bases). The germline V and J ends were trimmed by 0 bases and 7 bases, with 13 bases remaining between them. This CDR3 spans 15 amino acids. The germline V gene has CDR1 LNHNV and CDR2 YYDKDF (reference sequence). The CDR3 loop is CATSRDRGEWNEQFF. Written as DNA, the CDR3 is TGTGCCACCAGCAGAGACAGGGGAGAGTGGAATGAGCAGTTCTTC.

In its sample, this clone was seen once. The rearrangement uses TRBV18 and TRBJ2-7, with D possibly TRBD1 on 6 matching bases. The CDR3 spans 13 residues. The germline gives CDR1 KGHSH, CDR2 LQKENI. Trimming stripped 3 bases from V and 4 bases from J, with 10 bases between. The CDR3 region is CASSPGTLYEQYF. The CDR3 DNA reads as TGTGCCAGCTCACCGGGGACATTGTACGAGCAGTACTTC.

The chain links TRBV28 to TRBJ2-1, with 7 positions matching TRBD2. From germline, CDR1 is MDHEN and CDR2 SYDVKM. After removal of 8 bases from V and 7 bases from J, the junction contained 2 bases not matched to a gene. The CDR3 is made up of 11 amino acids. CDR3 residues: CASPGGNEQFF. As DNA, the CDR3 is TGTGCCAGCCCGGGGGGAAATGAGCAGTTCTTC.

The V and J genes are TRBV3-1 (or the pseudogene TRBV3-2) and TRBJ1-2; weak D call: TRBD1 (6 bases). The CDR3 is made up of 13 amino acids. Looked up from germline, CDR1 is LGHDT and CDR2 is YNNKEL (reference sequence). The V end lost 6 bases, the J end lost 8 bases, and 16 bases lay between the germline ends. CDR3 loop: CASSQQGFAGYTF. The CDR3 DNA follows: TGTGCCAGCAGTCAACAGGGATTCGCCGGCTACACCTTC.

V and J are TRBV5-1 and TRBJ2-3, with D perhaps TRBD1 (5 bases). Per germline, CDR1 SGHRS and CDR2 YFSETQ. This CDR3 has 11 amino acids. V lost 4 bases and J lost 5, with 5 bases in between. CDR3 in amino acids: CASSRGDTQYF. DNA for the CDR3: TGCGCCAGCAGCAGGGGAGATACGCAGTATTTT.